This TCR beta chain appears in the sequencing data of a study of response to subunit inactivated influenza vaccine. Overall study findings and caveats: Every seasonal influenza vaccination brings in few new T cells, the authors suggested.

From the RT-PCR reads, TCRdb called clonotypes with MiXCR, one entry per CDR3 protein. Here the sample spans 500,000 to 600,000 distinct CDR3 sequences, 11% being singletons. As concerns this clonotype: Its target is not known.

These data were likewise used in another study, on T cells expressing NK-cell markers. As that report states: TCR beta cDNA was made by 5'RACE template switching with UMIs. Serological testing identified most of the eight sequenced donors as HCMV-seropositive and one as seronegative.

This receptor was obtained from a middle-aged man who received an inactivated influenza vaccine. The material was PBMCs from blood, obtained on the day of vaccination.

The DNA for the CDR3 is TGTGCCAGCAGTTTATGGCAGCGGACGGAGACCTACGAGCAGTACTTC. It codes for CASSLWQRTETYEQYF. The chain carries TRBV28 and TRBJ2-7, with a tentative D call TRBD2 (5 bases). CDR3 size: 16 residues. Trimming took 0 bases from V and 2 from J, leaving 14 bases between them. Germline assignment: CDR1 MDHEN and CDR2 SYDVKM.